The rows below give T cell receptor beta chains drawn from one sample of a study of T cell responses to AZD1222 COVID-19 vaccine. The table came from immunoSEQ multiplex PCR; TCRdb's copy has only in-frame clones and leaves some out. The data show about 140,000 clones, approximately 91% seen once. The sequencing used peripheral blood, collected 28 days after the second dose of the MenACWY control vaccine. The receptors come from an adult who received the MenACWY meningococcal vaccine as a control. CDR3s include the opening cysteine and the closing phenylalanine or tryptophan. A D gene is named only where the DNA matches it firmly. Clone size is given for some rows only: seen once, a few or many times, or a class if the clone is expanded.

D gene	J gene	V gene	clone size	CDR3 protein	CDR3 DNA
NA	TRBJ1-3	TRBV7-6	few	CASSLESGGNTIYF	TGTGCCAGCAGCTTAGAGTCAGGGGGAAACACCATATATTTT
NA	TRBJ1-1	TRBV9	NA	CASEVEGLGKTEAFF	TGTGCCAGCGAGGTAGAGGGGCTGGGTAAAACTGAAGCTTTCTTT
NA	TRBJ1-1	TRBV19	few	CASNPKGSGGAFF	TGTGCCAGTAACCCCAAGGGGAGTGGTGGAGCTTTCTTT
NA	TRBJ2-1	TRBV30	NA	CAWSRRRAGFHNEQFF	TGTGCCTGGAGTAGGCGCCGGGCAGGATTTCACAATGAGCAGTTCTTC
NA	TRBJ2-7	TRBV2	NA	CASRDSSYEQYF	TGTGCCAGCAGGGACAGCTCCTACGAGCAGTACTTC
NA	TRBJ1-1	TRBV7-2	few	CASSSTPSLNTEAFF	TGTGCCAGCAGCTCCACCCCGTCTTTGAACACTGAAGCTTTCTTT
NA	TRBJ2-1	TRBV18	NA	CASRNQAGAGDNEQFF	TGTGCCAGCCGAAACCAGGCAGGGGCTGGGGACAATGAGCAGTTCTTC
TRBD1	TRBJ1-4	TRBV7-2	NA	CASSLQQGANEKLFF	TGTGCCAGCAGCTTACAACAGGGGGCTAATGAAAAACTGTTTTTT
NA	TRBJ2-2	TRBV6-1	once	CASSDRGTGELFF	TGTGCCAGCAGTGACAGGGGAACCGGGGAGCTGTTTTTT
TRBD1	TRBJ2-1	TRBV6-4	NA	CASSPDRVGNEQFF	TGTGCCAGCAGTCCGGACAGGGTCGGCAATGAGCAGTTCTTC
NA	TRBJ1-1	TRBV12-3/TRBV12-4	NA	CASSYYGSTEAFF	TGTGCCAGCAGTTATTACGGGAGCACTGAAGCTTTCTTT
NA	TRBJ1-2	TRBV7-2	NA	CASSLVGQLGHGYTF	TGTGCCAGCAGCTTAGTAGGACAGCTTGGACATGGCTACACCTTC
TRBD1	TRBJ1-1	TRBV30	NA	CAWSEDRGTEAFF	TGTGCCTGGAGTGAGGACAGGGGGACTGAAGCTTTCTTT
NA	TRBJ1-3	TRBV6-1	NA	CASSERGVLSGNTIYF	TGTGCCAGCAGTGAACGGGGGGTGCTCTCTGGAAACACCATATATTTT
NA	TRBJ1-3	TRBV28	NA	CASSERQVNTIYF	TGTGCCAGCAGCGAAAGACAGGTCAACACCATATATTTT
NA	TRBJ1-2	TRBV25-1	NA	CASSVGGGGKNYGYTF	TGTGCCAGCAGTGTAGGGGGTGGGGGCAAAAACTATGGCTACACCTTC
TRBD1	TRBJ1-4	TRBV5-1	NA	CASRGGTGGEKLFF	TGCGCCAGCCGAGGAGGGACAGGGGGTGAAAAACTGTTTTTT
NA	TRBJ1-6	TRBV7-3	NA	CASSTGQTYNSPLHF	TGTGCCAGCAGCACGGGCCAGACCTATAATTCACCCCTCCACTTT
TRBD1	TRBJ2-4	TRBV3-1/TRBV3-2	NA	CASSQTATKQGWVKNIQYF	TGTGCCAGCAGCCAAACTGCTACCAAACAGGGGTGGGTCAAAAACATTCAGTACTTC
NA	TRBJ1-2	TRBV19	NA	CASSVRGGNGYTF	TGTGCCAGTAGTGTCAGGGGAGGAAATGGCTACACCTTC
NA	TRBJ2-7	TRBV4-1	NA	CASSQAPGRSTYEQYF	TGCGCCAGCAGCCAGGCGCCGGGACGGTCCACCTACGAGCAGTACTTC
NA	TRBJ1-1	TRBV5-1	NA	CASSPEEVRTEAFF	TGCGCCAGCAGCCCGGAGGAGGTGCGAACTGAAGCTTTCTTT
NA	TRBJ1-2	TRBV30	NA	CAWSVTGHGYTF	TGTGCCTGGAGTGTAACGGGGCACGGCTACACCTTC
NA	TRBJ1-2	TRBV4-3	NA	CASSALGGTNYGYTF	TGCGCCAGCAGTGCGTTGGGGGGAACTAACTATGGCTACACCTTC
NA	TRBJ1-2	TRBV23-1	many	CASSHSPYHCAYGYTF	TGCGCCAGCAGTCATTCACCCTATCACTGCGCTTATGGCTACACCTTC
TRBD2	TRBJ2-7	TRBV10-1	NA	CASSEPRFSGTQYEQYF	TGCGCCAGCAGTGAGCCCCGCTTTAGCGGGACACAATACGAGCAGTACTTC
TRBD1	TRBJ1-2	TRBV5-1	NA	CASSFGTGNGYTF	TGCGCCAGCAGCTTTGGGACAGGGAATGGCTACACCTTC
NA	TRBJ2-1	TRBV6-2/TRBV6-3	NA	CASSYSVGLPYNEQFF	TGTGCCAGCAGTTACTCCGTGGGACTGCCTTACAATGAGCAGTTCTTC
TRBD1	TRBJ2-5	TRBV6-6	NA	CASSPGGALETQYF	TGTGCCAGCAGTCCAGGGGGCGCCTTAGAGACCCAGTACTTC
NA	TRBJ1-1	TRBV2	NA	CASEATTEAFF	TGTGCCAGCGAGGCAACTACTGAAGCTTTCTTT
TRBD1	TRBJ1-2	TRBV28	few	CASREGQGWNYGYTF	TGTGCCAGCAGGGAAGGACAGGGGTGGAACTATGGCTACACCTTC
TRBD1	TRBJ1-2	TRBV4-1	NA	CASSQDQRGRDSYGYTF	TGCGCCAGCAGCCAAGATCAAAGGGGGCGGGACTCCTATGGCTACACCTTC
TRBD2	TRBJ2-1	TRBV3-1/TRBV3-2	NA	CASSPAGGAYNEQFF	TGTGCCAGCAGCCCGGCCGGGGGGGCCTACAATGAGCAGTTCTTC
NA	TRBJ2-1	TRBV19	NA	CASSIFGPIYNEQFF	TGTGCCAGTAGTATTTTCGGGCCAATCTACAATGAGCAGTTCTTC
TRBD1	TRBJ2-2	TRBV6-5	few	CASKKQGLNTGELFF	TGTGCCAGCAAGAAACAGGGGTTGAACACCGGGGAGCTGTTTTTT
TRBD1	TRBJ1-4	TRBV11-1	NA	CASSSDRGSEKLFF	TGTGCCAGCAGCTCGGACAGGGGGTCTGAAAAACTGTTTTTT
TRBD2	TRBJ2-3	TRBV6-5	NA	CASRQGLAGDTQYF	TGTGCCAGCAGGCAAGGGCTAGCGGGAGATACGCAGTATTTT
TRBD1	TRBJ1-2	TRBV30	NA	CAWSAGQGGGYTF	TGTGCCTGGAGTGCGGGACAGGGAGGTGGCTACACCTTC
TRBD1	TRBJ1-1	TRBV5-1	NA	CASSLLTTGGTEAFF	TGCGCCAGCAGCTTACTTACAACAGGGGGAACTGAAGCTTTCTTT
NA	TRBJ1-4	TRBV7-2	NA	CASSLQGRGEKLFF	TGTGCCAGCAGCTTACAGGGGAGGGGAGAAAAACTGTTTTTT
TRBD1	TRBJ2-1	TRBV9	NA	CASSVTGQVSYNEQFF	TGTGCCAGCAGCGTTACGGGACAGGTGTCCTACAATGAGCAGTTCTTC
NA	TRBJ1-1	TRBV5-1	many	CASSLDAGEAFF	TGCGCCAGCAGCTTGGACGCAGGAGAAGCTTTCTTT
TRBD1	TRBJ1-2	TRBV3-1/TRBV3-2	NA	CASSLRGGSGYTF	TGTGCCAGCAGCCTGAGAGGGGGCTCCGGCTACACCTTC
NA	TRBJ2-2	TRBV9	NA	CASSTRQGNTGELFF	TGTGCCAGCAGTACCAGGCAGGGGAACACCGGGGAGCTGTTTTTT
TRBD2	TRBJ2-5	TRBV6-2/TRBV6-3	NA	CASSWSARGETQYF	TGTGCCAGCAGTTGGTCGGCGCGGGGGGAGACCCAGTACTTC
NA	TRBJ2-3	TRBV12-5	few	CASAAGPDAGRGSTDTQYF	TGTGCTAGTGCCGCGGGCCCGGACGCGGGGAGAGGCAGCACAGATACGCAGTATTTT
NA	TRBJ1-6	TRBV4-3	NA	CASSQDRGLASPLHF	TGCGCCAGCAGCCAAGACCGGGGGCTGGCTTCACCCCTCCACTTT
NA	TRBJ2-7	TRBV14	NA	CASSYYGTSYEQYF	TGTGCCAGCAGCTACTACGGGACCTCCTACGAGCAGTACTTC
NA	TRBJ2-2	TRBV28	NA	CASSRQGRGTGELFF	TGTGCCAGCAGCCGGCAGGGGAGAGGCACCGGGGAGCTGTTTTTT
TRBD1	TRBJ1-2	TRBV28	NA	CASRQGARGYGYTF	TGTGCCAGCAGACAGGGGGCGCGGGGCTATGGCTACACCTTC
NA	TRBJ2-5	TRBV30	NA	CAWSKRNQETQYF	TGTGCCTGGAGTAAAAGGAACCAAGAGACCCAGTACTTC
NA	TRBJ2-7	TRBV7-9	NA	CASSLAWGQFFHEQYF	TGTGCCAGCAGCTTAGCTTGGGGTCAGTTCTTCCACGAGCAGTACTTC
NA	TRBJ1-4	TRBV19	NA	CASGRARNEKLFF	TGTGCCAGCGGACGGGCCCGAAATGAAAAACTGTTTTTT
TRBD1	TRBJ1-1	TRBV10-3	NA	CAISDRGSGGTEAFF	TGTGCCATCAGTGACAGGGGGAGCGGGGGCACTGAAGCTTTCTTT
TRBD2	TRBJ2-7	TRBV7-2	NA	CASSLLRAGGISKNF	TGTGCCAGCAGCTTATTACGCGCGGGAGGAATAAGTAAGAACTTC
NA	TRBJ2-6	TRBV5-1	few	CASSTQSSGANVLTF	TGCGCCAGCAGCACTCAGTCATCCGGGGCCAACGTCCTGACTTTC
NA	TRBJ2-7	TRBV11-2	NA	CASSLGAGRYF	TGTGCCAGCAGCTTAGGAGCAGGTCGGTACTTC
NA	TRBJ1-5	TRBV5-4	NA	CASSPGMGQPQHF	TGTGCCAGCAGCCCAGGGATGGGTCAGCCCCAGCATTTT
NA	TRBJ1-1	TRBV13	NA	CASSLNSANTEAFF	TGTGCCAGCAGCTTAAACTCAGCGAACACTGAAGCTTTCTTT
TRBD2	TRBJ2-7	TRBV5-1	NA	CASSLTSGRYEQYF	TGCGCCAGCAGCTTGACTAGCGGGAGGTACGAGCAGTACTTC